This TCR beta chain comes out of a study of OX40 agonist ivuxolimab in advanced cancers. Across the study: A diagnosis of hepatocellular carcinoma, melanoma, renal cell or head and neck cancer was present in dose-escalation patients. General observations from the study: Blood T cells, both CD4+ and CD8+, expanded clonally by week 6 at 0.1 to 3.0 mg/kg. CD8+ T cells (on average) carried more expanded clones than CD4+ T cells.

This clone was counted between two and nine times. Its specificity is not known. Profiling relied on immunoSEQ multiplex PCR, and the TCRdb table lists in-frame clones only, not all of them. The data contain roughly 72,000 clones, 81% of them seen just once; the ten biggest clones take up over 4%. Germline lookup yields CDR1 SNHLY and CDR2 FYNNEI. V was clipped by 7 bases and J by 4 bases, with 7 bases between them. CDR3 length: 11 amino acids. Individuals having autoimmune disease history or systemic immunosuppression were not enrolled. This material consisted of CD4+ or CD8+ T cells sorted from blood, taken in a trial of the OX40 agonist ivuxolimab. The chain links TRBV2 to TRBJ1-2; the D is unclear. This receptor was taken from an adult with an advanced solid tumor such as melanoma, head and neck, liver or kidney cancer. The CDR3 is CASNWPYGYTF. The CDR3, as DNA: TGTGCCAGCAATTGGCCCTATGGCTACACCTTC.